Presented here are 9 T cell receptor beta chains from one specimen sequenced in a study of response to subunit inactivated influenza vaccine. One entry per CDR3 protein, called by TCRdb with MiXCR from the RT-PCR reads. This table holds 750,000 to 850,000 distinct CDR3 sequences, less than 20% found once. Sequencing was performed on PBMCs from blood, taken approximately 5 days after vaccination. The receptors were gathered from a man in his forties or fifties who received an inactivated influenza vaccine.

The chain is built from TRBV20-1 and TRBJ2-5; D is possibly TRBD1 or TRBD2 (5 bases each). This CDR3 region has 12 residues. Germline loops: CDR1 DFQATT, CDR2 SNEGSKA (reference sequence). V shed 5 bases and J shed 7 bases, with 14 bases lying between them. CDR3 amino acids: CSALRGRGTQYF. The DNA for the CDR3 is TGCAGTGCTCTTCGGGGCCGGGGGACCCAGTACTTC.

This clonotype was counted a few times. The chain is built from TRBV6-1 and TRBJ2-7, with 10 bases aligning to TRBD1. The germline gives CDR1 MNHNS, CDR2 SASEGT. Trimming at V came to 6 bases and at J to 3 bases, leaving 8 bases not matched to a gene. The CDR3 sequence is 15 residues long. CDR3 in amino acids: CASRGAGTGVYEQYF. Here the CDR3 DNA reads TGTGCCAGCAGGGGAGCCGGGACAGGGGTCTACGAGCAGTACTTC.

This clonotype was counted a few times. The V call is TRBV5-1, the J call TRBJ2-5; 12 bases line up with TRBD2. This CDR3 region has 15 residues. Losses at the gene ends were 6 bases for V and 5 bases for J; bases not matched to a gene: 8. Germline V gene data show CDR1 as SGHRS and CDR2 as YFSETQ. CDR3 region: CASTSSGRAKETQYF. The CDR3 bases are TGCGCCAGCACCTCTAGCGGGAGGGCAAAGGAGACCCAGTACTTC.

In the case of this clonotype: The junction departs from the called germline gene at one end, perhaps through a read error. The rearrangement joins TRBV5-1 to TRBJ2-7, with 7 positions matching TRBD1. The length of the CDR3 is 14 residues. Germline-derived CDR1 and CDR2 are SGHRS and YFSETQ. CDR3 loop: CASGLIGGSYEQYF. DNA for the CDR3: TGCGCCAGCGGCTTGATAGGGGGCAGCTACGAGCAGTACTTC.

A few counts support this clonotype. The rearrangement links TRBV4-3 to TRBJ2-7, with 10 positions matching TRBD2. The germline V gene has CDR1 LGHNA and CDR2 YSLEER. This CDR3 has 15 amino acids. V dropped 0 bases and J dropped 9; count of bases not matched to a gene: 8. CDR3 residues: CASSQDTAGGLGQYF. In nucleotides, the CDR3 is TGCGCCAGCAGCCAAGATACAGCGGGGGGGCTTGGGCAGTACTTC.

This chain uses TRBV5-1 with TRBJ2-5, with a tentative D call TRBD1 (6 bases). This CDR3 comprises 14 residues. Germline CDR1 reads SGHRS; CDR2 reads YFSETQ. Trimming removed 9 bases at V and 2 bases at J, with 17 bases between. This chain's CDR3 is CATKSLTGQETQYF. Written as DNA, the CDR3 is TGCGCCACCAAATCCTTAACAGGGCAAGAGACCCAGTACTTC.

Many counts were recorded for this clonotype. The chain is built from TRBV29-1 and TRBJ2-3; D remains unclear. Looked up from germline, CDR1 is SQVTM and CDR2 is ANQGSEA. The CDR3 sequence is 13 residues long. Trimming removed 5 bases from V and 1 base from J, with 10 bases in between. For the CDR3, the DNA is TGCAGCGTTCCGTGGGTGGGCACAGATACGCAGTATTTT. Protein sequence: CSVPWVGTDTQYF.

This clonotype was seen only a few times. The rearrangement links TRBV27 to TRBJ2-6; TRBD1 matches 7 bases. The CDR3 is 16 residues long. CDR1 is MNHEY and CDR2 is SMNVEV in the germline V gene (reference sequence). J was trimmed by 0 bases and V by 5 bases; bases with no gene match: 4. The CDR3 coding sequence is TGTGCCAGCAGTGCCACAGGGGTCTCTGGGGCCAACGTCCTGACTTTC. It is translated as CASSATGVSGANVLTF.

This clonotype was recorded many times. This chain connects TRBV28 to TRBJ1-5; the D gene is possibly TRBD1 (5 bases). The V gene's germline CDR1 is MDHEN and CDR2 SYDVKM. The CDR3 is made up of 16 amino acids. Trimming stripped 5 bases from V and 2 bases from J, with 16 bases between. In nucleotides, the CDR3 is TGTGCCAGCAGTACCCCCAGGGCCAAGGGCAATCAGCCCCAGCATTTT. Its protein product is CASSTPRAKGNQPQHF.